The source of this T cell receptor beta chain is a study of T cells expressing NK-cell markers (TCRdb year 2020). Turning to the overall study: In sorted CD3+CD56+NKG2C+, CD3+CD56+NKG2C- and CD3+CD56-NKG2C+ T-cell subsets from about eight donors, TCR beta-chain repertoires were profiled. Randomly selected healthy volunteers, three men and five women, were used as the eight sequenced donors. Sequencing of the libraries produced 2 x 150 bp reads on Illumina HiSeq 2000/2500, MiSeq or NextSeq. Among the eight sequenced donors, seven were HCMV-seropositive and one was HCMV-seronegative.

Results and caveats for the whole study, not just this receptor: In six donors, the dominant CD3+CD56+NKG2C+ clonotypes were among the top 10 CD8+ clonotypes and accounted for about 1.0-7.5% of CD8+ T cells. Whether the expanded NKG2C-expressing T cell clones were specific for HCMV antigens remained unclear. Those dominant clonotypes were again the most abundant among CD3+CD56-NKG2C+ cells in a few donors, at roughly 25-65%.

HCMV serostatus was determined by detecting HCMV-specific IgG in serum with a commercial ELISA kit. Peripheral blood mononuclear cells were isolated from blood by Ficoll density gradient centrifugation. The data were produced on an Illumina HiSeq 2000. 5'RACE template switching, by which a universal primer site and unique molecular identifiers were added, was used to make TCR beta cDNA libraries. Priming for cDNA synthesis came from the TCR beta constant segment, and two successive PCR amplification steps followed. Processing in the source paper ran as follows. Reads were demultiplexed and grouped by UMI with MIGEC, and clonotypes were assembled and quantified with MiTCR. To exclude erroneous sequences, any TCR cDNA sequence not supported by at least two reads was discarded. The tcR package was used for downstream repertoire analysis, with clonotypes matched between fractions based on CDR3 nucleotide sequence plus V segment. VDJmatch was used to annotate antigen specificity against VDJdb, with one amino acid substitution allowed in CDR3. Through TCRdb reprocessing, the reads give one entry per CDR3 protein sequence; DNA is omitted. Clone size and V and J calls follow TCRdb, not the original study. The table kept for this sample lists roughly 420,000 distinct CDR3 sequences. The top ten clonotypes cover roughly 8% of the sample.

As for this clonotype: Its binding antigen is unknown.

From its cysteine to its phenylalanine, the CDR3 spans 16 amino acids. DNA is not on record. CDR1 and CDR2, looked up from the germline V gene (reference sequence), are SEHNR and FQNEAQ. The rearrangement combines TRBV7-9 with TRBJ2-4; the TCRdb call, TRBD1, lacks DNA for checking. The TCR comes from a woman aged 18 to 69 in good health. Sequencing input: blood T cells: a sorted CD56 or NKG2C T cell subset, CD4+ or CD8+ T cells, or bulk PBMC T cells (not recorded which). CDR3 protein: CASSLGTGSAKNIQYF.